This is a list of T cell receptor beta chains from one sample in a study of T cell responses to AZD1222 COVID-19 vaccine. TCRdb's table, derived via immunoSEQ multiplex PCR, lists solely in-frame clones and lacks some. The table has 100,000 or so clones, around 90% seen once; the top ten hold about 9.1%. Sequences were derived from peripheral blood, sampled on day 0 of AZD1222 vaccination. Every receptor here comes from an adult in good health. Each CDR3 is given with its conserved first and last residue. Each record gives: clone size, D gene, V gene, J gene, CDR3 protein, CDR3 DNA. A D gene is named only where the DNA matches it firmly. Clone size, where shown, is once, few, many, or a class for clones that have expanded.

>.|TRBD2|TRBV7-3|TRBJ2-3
CASSLGTSGTDTQYF
TGTGCCAGCAGCTTGGGGACTAGCGGGACAGATACGCAGTATTTT
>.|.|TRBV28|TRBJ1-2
CASTSGINYGYTF
TGTGCCAGCACGTCGGGGATTAACTATGGCTACACCTTC
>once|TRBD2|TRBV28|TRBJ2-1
CASSLTSGRSYNEQFF
TGTGCCAGCAGCCTTACTAGCGGGAGATCCTACAATGAGCAGTTCTTC
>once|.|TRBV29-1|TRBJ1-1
CSVVMRWGTEAFF
TGCAGCGTTGTAATGCGGTGGGGCACTGAAGCTTTCTTT
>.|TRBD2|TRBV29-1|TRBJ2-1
CSVAKLAGRFF
TGCAGCGTTGCAAAACTAGCGGGACGGTTCTTC
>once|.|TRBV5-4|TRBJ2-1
CASSFQGSSYNEQFF
TGTGCCAGCAGCTTCCAGGGGAGCTCCTACAATGAGCAGTTCTTC
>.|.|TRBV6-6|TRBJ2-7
CASSSGNLEQYF
TGTGCCAGCAGCTCGGGGAATCTCGAGCAGTACTTC
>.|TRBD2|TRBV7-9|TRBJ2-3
CASSLGTHPTSDRLDTQYF
TGTGCCAGCAGCTTAGGGACACACCCGACTAGCGACAGGTTGGATACGCAGTATTTT
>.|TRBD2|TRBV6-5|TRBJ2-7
CASSYSASGSYEQYF
TGTGCCAGCAGTTACTCCGCTAGCGGGAGCTACGAGCAGTACTTC
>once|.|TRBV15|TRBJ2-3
CATSNRRGVPRTDTQYF
TGTGCCACCAGCAACAGGAGGGGTGTTCCTCGCACAGATACGCAGTATTTT
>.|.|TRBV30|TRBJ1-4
CAWTTGNNEKLFF
TGTGCCTGGACTACAGGGAATAATGAAAAACTGTTTTTT
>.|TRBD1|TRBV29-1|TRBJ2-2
CSARTGALTGELFF
TGCAGCGCCCGGACAGGGGCACTCACCGGGGAGCTGTTTTTT
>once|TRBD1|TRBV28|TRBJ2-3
CASSSPGTGDTDTQYF
TGTGCCAGCAGTTCCCCCGGGACAGGGGACACAGATACGCAGTATTTT
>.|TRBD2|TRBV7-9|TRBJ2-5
CASSLGTGGPRETQYF
TGTGCCAGCAGCTTAGGGACGGGAGGGCCCCGTGAGACCCAGTACTTC
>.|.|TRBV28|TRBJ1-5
CASSLLSSFNQPQHF
TGTGCCAGCAGTTTATTGTCCAGCTTCAATCAGCCCCAGCATTTT
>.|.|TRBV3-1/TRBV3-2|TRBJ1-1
CASSHDRRKLNTEAFF
TGTGCCAGCAGCCACGACAGGCGAAAATTGAACACTGAAGCTTTCTTT
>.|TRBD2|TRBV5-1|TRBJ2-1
CASSWGLAGIRRASYNEQFF
TGCGCCAGCAGCTGGGGACTAGCGGGAATACGGCGGGCCTCCTACAATGAGCAGTTCTTC
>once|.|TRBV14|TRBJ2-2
CASSHLANTGELFF
TGTGCCAGCAGCCACCTCGCGAACACCGGGGAGCTGTTTTTT
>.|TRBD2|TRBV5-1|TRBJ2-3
CASSFSGGGTDTQYF
TGCGCCAGCAGCTTCAGTGGGGGGGGCACAGATACGCAGTATTTT
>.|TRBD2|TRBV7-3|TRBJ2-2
CASSSLARTGELFF
TGTGCCAGCAGCTCACTAGCGCGCACCGGGGAGCTGTTTTTT
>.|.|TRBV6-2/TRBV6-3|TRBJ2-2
CASSYPGPRELFF
TGTGCCAGCAGTTACCCGGGCCCCAGGGAGCTGTTTTTT
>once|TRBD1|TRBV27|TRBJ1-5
CASSFVGQGDQPQHF
TGTGCCAGCAGTTTCGTGGGACAGGGAGATCAGCCCCAGCATTTT
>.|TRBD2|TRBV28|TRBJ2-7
CASSFGGLAAYEQYF
TGTGCCAGCAGTTTCGGCGGACTAGCAGCCTACGAGCAGTACTTC
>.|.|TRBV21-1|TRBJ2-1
CASSKNDRTGSNEQFF
TGTGCCAGCAGCAAAAACGACAGGACCGGGAGCAATGAGCAGTTCTTC
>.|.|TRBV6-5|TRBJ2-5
CASRKVGQETQYF
TGTGCCAGCAGAAAGGTGGGACAAGAGACCCAGTACTTC
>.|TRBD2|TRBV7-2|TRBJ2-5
CASSSVGALAAQETQYF
TGTGCCAGCAGCTCCGTGGGCGCACTAGCGGCCCAAGAGACCCAGTACTTC
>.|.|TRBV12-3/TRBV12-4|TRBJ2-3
CASRTDSSGTQYF
TGTGCCAGCAGAACCGACTCCTCCGGGACGCAGTATTTT
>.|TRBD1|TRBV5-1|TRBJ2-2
CASSAGQGRAGELFF
TGCGCCAGCAGCGCCGGACAGGGGAGGGCCGGGGAGCTGTTTTTT
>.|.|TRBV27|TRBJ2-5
CASSPRTGTLETQYF
TGTGCCAGCAGTCCGCGGACGGGGACTCTAGAGACCCAGTACTTC
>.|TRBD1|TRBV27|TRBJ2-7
CASSSPTGTGRFLAYF
TGTGCCAGCAGTTCCCCAACCGGGACAGGGAGATTCCTGGCGTACTTC
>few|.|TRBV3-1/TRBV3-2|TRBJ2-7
CASSRGTVVYEQYF
TGTGCCAGCAGCCGCGGGACAGTAGTCTACGAGCAGTACTTC
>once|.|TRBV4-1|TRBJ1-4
CASSQERSGTNEKLFF
TGCGCCAGCAGCCAAGAGCGGTCAGGGACTAATGAAAAACTGTTTTTT
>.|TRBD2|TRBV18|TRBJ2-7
CASSPPAGGPYEQYF
TGTGCCAGCTCACCACCGGCGGGGGGTCCCTACGAGCAGTACTTC
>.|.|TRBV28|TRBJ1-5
CASQFEQASRLDQPQHF
TGTGCCAGCCAGTTTGAACAGGCCTCTCGGTTGGATCAGCCCCAGCATTTT
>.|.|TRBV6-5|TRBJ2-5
CASSTRRAGEETQYF
TGTGCCAGCAGCACCCGCAGGGCTGGGGAAGAGACCCAGTACTTC
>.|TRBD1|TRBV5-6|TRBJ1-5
CASSWGQNQPQHF
TGTGCCAGCAGCTGGGGACAGAATCAGCCCCAGCATTTT
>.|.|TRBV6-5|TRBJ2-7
CASSYSVLGPYEQYF
TGTGCCAGCAGTTACTCAGTATTGGGGCCCTACGAGCAGTACTTC
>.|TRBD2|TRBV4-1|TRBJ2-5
CASSPVTSGGDQETQYF
TGCGCCAGCAGCCCTGTGACTAGCGGGGGGGACCAAGAGACCCAGTACTTC
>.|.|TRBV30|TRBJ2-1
CAWSETGGSYNEQFF
TGTGCCTGGAGTGAGACAGGAGGATCCTACAATGAGCAGTTCTTC
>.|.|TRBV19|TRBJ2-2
CASSHGQSLAGELFF
TGTGCCAGTAGTCATGGACAGTCCTTAGCCGGGGAGCTGTTTTTT
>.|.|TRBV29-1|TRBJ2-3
CSVVGGFSTDTQYF
TGCAGCGTTGTAGGCGGATTTAGCACAGATACGCAGTATTTT
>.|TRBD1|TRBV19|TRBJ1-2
CASSVRDRALYGYTF
TGTGCCAGTAGTGTCCGGGACAGGGCCCTCTATGGCTACACCTTC
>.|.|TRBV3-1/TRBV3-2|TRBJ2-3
CASSPGWRPTDTQYF
TGTGCCAGCAGCCCCGGGTGGCGCCCCACAGATACGCAGTATTTT
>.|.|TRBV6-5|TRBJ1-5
CASSYSRGIQPQHF
TGTGCCAGCAGTTACTCCCGGGGGATACAGCCCCAGCATTTT
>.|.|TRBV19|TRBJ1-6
CASSPQGSYNSPLHF
TGTGCCAGTAGTCCACAGGGTTCCTATAATTCACCCCTCCACTTT
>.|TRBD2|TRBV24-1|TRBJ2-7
CATSDPYAGVANEQYF
TGTGCCACCAGTGACCCCTATGCGGGAGTTGCGAACGAGCAGTACTTC